A selection of T cell receptor beta chains follows, all from one sample in a study of cytomegalovirus exposure and HLA in healthy donors. Repertoires were generated with immunoSEQ multiplex PCR, while TCRdb's copy carries only in-frame clones and drops some. Counted here are some 98,000 clones, around 88% occurring once; the ten biggest clones make up 3% to 4%. Material: PBMCs. These receptor sequences come from a woman between 25 and 40 years old in good health and CMV-seronegative. Each CDR3 is given with its conserved first and last residue. Rows may omit the clone size; those that give it use once, few, many or a size class.

V: TRBV7-2; size: once; CDR3: CASSLTSGRTPYEQYF
V: TRBV18; size: .; CDR3: CASSRTGGSTDTQYF
V: TRBV6-6; size: .; CDR3: CASSPDRRGTEAFF
V: TRBV28; size: few; CDR3: CASSPHSGQAGAGAFF
V: TRBV5-1; size: .; CDR3: CASSLFSLDNEQFF
V: TRBV2; size: .; CDR3: CASSILRLGGTKETQYF
V: TRBV9; size: .; CDR3: CASSASGSYNEQFF
V: TRBV19; size: .; CDR3: CASSMDGPRAVFWNEQFF
V: TRBV5-1; size: once; CDR3: CASSLVGAGTAGEQFF
V: TRBV2; size: .; CDR3: CASTWQGHPSGANVLTF
V: TRBV4-2; size: .; CDR3: CASSLRPGSNYGYTF
V: TRBV4-2; size: .; CDR3: CASSQDFSVNTEAFF
V: TRBV29-1; size: .; CDR3: CSVGSFGGKPNYGYTF
V: TRBV4-3; size: .; CDR3: CASSRGTSDSYNEQFF
V: TRBV6-1; size: .; CDR3: CASSEMVGDTEAFF
V: TRBV5-6; size: few; CDR3: CASSFGITGELFF
V: TRBV11-2; size: .; CDR3: CASSLDLWTGAGELFF
V: TRBV5-1; size: .; CDR3: CASRPTVQETQYF
V: TRBV5-1; size: .; CDR3: CASSLATVLTRGTGELFF
V: TRBV11-3; size: .; CDR3: CASSLSRWGLAGGAEQFF
V: TRBV10-3; size: .; CDR3: CAISETGSGANYGYTF
V: TRBV7-2; size: .; CDR3: CASSFLPAGNTDTQYF
V: TRBV7-3; size: .; CDR3: CASSSHGGTGNTIYF
V: TRBV29-1; size: .; CDR3: CSVLRSRLETQYF
V: TRBV12-5; size: few; CDR3: CASADGGAYEQYF
V: TRBV21-1; size: .; CDR3: CASSKWTGSPGEPQHF
V: TRBV18; size: .; CDR3: CASSSTGANQPQHF